The present T cell receptor (beta chain) was sequenced within a study of cytomegalovirus exposure and HLA in healthy donors. Remarks on this clone: Its antigen is still unknown.

Study-wide findings and caveats: TRBV6-2, TRBV6-3 and other indistinguishable V segments were excluded. Reports state that TCR beta sequences accurately predicted most subjects' HLA-A and HLA-B alleles. Association with HLA alleles at 0.05 false discovery rate was found for 15,000 or so TCR beta sequences in a later analysis.

Trimming took off 2 bases at V and 4 bases at J, with 12 bases between the two ends. The CDR3 has 15 amino acids. The V gene's germline CDR1 is ENHRY and CDR2 SYGVKD. Primers for the PCR totalled 60 Vbeta and 13 Jbeta. The table came from immunoSEQ multiplex PCR; TCRdb's copy has only in-frame clones and leaves some out. This sample has about 63,000 clones; around 85% occur once, and the top ten carry approximately 3%. The origin of this receptor is a woman aged 30 to 39 in good health and CMV-seronegative. The genes are TRBV10-3 and TRBJ2-1, with D uncertain. Material for sequencing was PBMCs. In DNA form, the CDR3 reads TGTGCCATCAGTGAGATCAGCGAAGGTTACAATGAGCAGTTCTTC. Its translation is CAISEISEGYNEQFF.